Listed below are T cell receptor beta chains from one sample, sequenced in a study of PD-L1 blockade in urothelial cancer. TCRdb's table, derived via immunoSEQ multiplex PCR, lists solely in-frame clones and lacks some. The repertoire includes some 32,000 clones, 75% to 85% of them detected once, and around 30% sits in the top ten. Sequenced material: PBMCs, taken around atezolizumab (anti-PD-L1) treatment. The receptor source for this set is a man aged 60 to 75 with urothelial cancer. CDR3s include the opening cysteine and the closing phenylalanine or tryptophan. The D gene is left open where the match is weak. Clone sizes are given selectively: once, few, many, or a class where the clone is expanded.

J | V | size | D | CDR3 | DNA
TRBJ2-5 | TRBV13 | NA | NA | CASSSRTAKETQYF | TGTGCCAGCAGCTCCCGGACAGCCAAAGAGACCCAGTACTTC
TRBJ2-4 | TRBV2 | NA | TRBD2 | CASSDVGGSGNIQYF | TGTGCCAGCAGTGATGTGGGCGGGAGTGGGAACATTCAGTACTTC
TRBJ2-3 | TRBV30 | NA | NA | CAWNGGTDTQYF | TGTGCCTGGAACGGGGGCACAGATACGCAGTATTTT
TRBJ2-5 | TRBV5-6 | NA | TRBD2 | CASSSGLKETQYF | TGTGCCAGCAGCTCGGGACTAAAAGAGACCCAGTACTTC
TRBJ2-3 | TRBV7-9 | NA | NA | CASSLDGDTRTDTQYF | TGTGCCAGCAGCTTAGACGGGGATACGCGCACAGATACGCAGTATTTT
TRBJ1-1 | TRBV6-4 | NA | NA | CASSELFGAWAEAFF | TGTGCCAGCAGTGAATTGTTTGGGGCTTGGGCTGAAGCTTTCTTT
TRBJ1-2 | TRBV18 | NA | NA | CASSPQARGYTF | TGTGCCAGCTCACCGCAGGCCCGGGGCTACACCTTC
TRBJ2-5 | TRBV7-2 | NA | TRBD2 | CASSRAGEETQYF | TGTGCCAGCAGCCGGGCGGGGGAAGAGACCCAGTACTTC
TRBJ2-4 | TRBV27 | NA | TRBD2 | CASRTGVGGAFSKGIQYF | TGTGCCAGCAGAACAGGAGTGGGAGGGGCCTTTAGTAAAGGGATTCAGTACTTC
TRBJ1-1 | TRBV5-1 | NA | NA | CASSLGSSGLGTEAFF | TGCGCCAGCAGCTTGGGGTCGTCAGGACTCGGCACTGAAGCTTTCTTT
TRBJ2-2 | TRBV18 | NA | TRBD2 | CASSLRTSGNTGELFF | TGTGCCAGCTCACTACGGACTAGCGGGAACACCGGGGAGCTGTTTTTT
TRBJ2-1 | TRBV30 | NA | NA | CAWSRNMASGNEQFF | TGTGCCTGGAGTCGCAACATGGCTTCGGGGAATGAGCAGTTCTTC
TRBJ2-5 | TRBV11-1 | NA | TRBD1 | CASSRDRGRSETQYF | TGTGCCAGCAGTCGGGACAGGGGGAGATCGGAGACCCAGTACTTC
TRBJ1-5 | TRBV15 | once | NA | CATTRDLSNQPQHF | TGTGCCACCACTCGGGACTTGAGCAATCAGCCCCAGCATTTT
TRBJ2-3 | TRBV5-5 | NA | NA | CASLTGSTDTQYF | TGTGCCAGCCTGACGGGAAGCACAGATACGCAGTATTTT